Listed below are T cell receptor beta chains from one sample, sequenced in a study of patients and donors after allogeneic stem cell transplantation. One entry per CDR3 protein, called by TCRdb with MiXCR from the RT-PCR reads. This table holds fewer than 500,000 distinct CDR3 sequences, around 15% found once. Source material: blood, either unsorted or a sorted T cell fraction (not recorded which). The receptors shown here come from a human donor who was either an allogeneic HSCT recipient or a stem cell or donor lymphocyte infusion donor (not recorded which). It is not recorded whose cells these are; they may come from a transplant donor. The CDR3 runs from the conserved cysteine through the conserved F or W. The D gene is left open where the match is weak. A clone size is listed for some rows: how often the clone was seen (once, few, many), or a class if it is expanded.

abundance: .
j_gene: TRBJ1-1
d_gene: TRBD1
v_gene: TRBV12-3/TRBV12-4
CDR3nt: TGTGCCAGCAGGCCGGGACAGATGAACACTGAAGCTTTCTTT
CDR3aa: CASRPGQMNTEAFF

abundance: .
j_gene: TRBJ2-7
d_gene: .
v_gene: TRBV2
CDR3nt: TGTGCCAGCAGCCCTATGGACGGGGGATTCTACGAGCAGTACTTC
CDR3aa: CASSPMDGGFYEQYF

abundance: .
j_gene: TRBJ2-5
d_gene: .
v_gene: TRBV7-9
CDR3nt: TGTGCCAGCAGCTGGGGGGCCACTCGAAAAGAGACCCAGTACTTC
CDR3aa: CASSWGATRKETQYF

abundance: many
j_gene: TRBJ2-1
d_gene: TRBD2
v_gene: TRBV29-1
CDR3nt: TGCAGCGTATATAGCGGGGGGTTTCCTTACAATGAGCAGTTCTTC
CDR3aa: CSVYSGGFPYNEQFF

abundance: .
j_gene: TRBJ2-4
d_gene: TRBD1
v_gene: TRBV12-3/TRBV12-4
CDR3nt: TGTGCCAGCAGTTGGGACAGGGGTGTCAAAAACATTCAGTACTTC
CDR3aa: CASSWDRGVKNIQYF

abundance: few
j_gene: TRBJ1-3
d_gene: .
v_gene: TRBV5-1
CDR3nt: TGCGCCAGCAGCCCCCTCCCGGGTCCAAGGGGAAACACCATATATTTT
CDR3aa: CASSPLPGPRGNTIYF

abundance: .
j_gene: TRBJ1-6
d_gene: .
v_gene: TRBV4-3
CDR3nt: TGCGCCAGCAGCCAAGATTGGTTCGCCGTAGAGGGGTTAGATAATTCACCCCTCCACTTT
CDR3aa: CASSQDWFAVEGLDNSPLHF

abundance: few
j_gene: TRBJ1-5
d_gene: .
v_gene: TRBV18
CDR3nt: TGTGCCAGCGCCGCTGCAGGGGATCAGCCCCAGCATTTT
CDR3aa: CASAAAGDQPQHF

abundance: .
j_gene: TRBJ1-1
d_gene: .
v_gene: TRBV5-6
CDR3nt: TGTGCCAGCAGCTGGTTGTTAGGCTACACCGATGAAGCTTTCTTT
CDR3aa: CASSWLLGYTDEAFF

abundance: many
j_gene: TRBJ2-4
d_gene: .
v_gene: TRBV12-3/TRBV12-4
CDR3nt: TGTGCCAGCAAACACAGGGAGGTGAACATTCAGTACTTC
CDR3aa: CASKHREVNIQYF

abundance: .
j_gene: TRBJ1-6
d_gene: .
v_gene: TRBV4-1
CDR3nt: TGCGCCAGCAGCCACGCGGACTTGGCCTATAATTCACCCCTCCACTTT
CDR3aa: CASSHADLAYNSPLHF

abundance: .
j_gene: TRBJ1-2
d_gene: TRBD1
v_gene: TRBV11-1
CDR3nt: TGTGCCAGCAGCTTTGACAGGGGGCCGGGCGGCTACACCTTC
CDR3aa: CASSFDRGPGGYTF

abundance: .
j_gene: TRBJ2-7
d_gene: .
v_gene: TRBV7-2
CDR3nt: TGTGCCAGCAGCTTGACGCGCGGTTTCGAGCAGTACTTC
CDR3aa: CASSLTRGFEQYF

abundance: many
j_gene: TRBJ2-2
d_gene: TRBD2
v_gene: TRBV5-1
CDR3nt: TGCGCCAGCAGCTTGGCCGGTAGCGGGGCCGCGAACACCGGGGAGCTGTTTTTT
CDR3aa: CASSLAGSGAANTGELFF

abundance: .
j_gene: TRBJ2-7
d_gene: TRBD2
v_gene: TRBV6-5
CDR3nt: TGTGCCAGCGGGACTAGCGGATACGAGCAGTACTTC
CDR3aa: CASGTSGYEQYF

abundance: few
j_gene: TRBJ1-1
d_gene: TRBD1
v_gene: TRBV11-1
CDR3nt: TGTGCCAGCAGCCCCTATACAGGGGCAGGGACTGAAGCTTTCTTT
CDR3aa: CASSPYTGAGTEAFF

abundance: few
j_gene: TRBJ1-1
d_gene: .
v_gene: TRBV6-1
CDR3nt: TGTGCCAGCGGGACCATTGGACACCCGAACACTGAAGCTTTCTTT
CDR3aa: CASGTIGHPNTEAFF